The 20 T cell receptor beta chains listed next were all sequenced from one sample in a study of blood T cell repertoires in COVID-19 (dated by TCRdb to 2020 to 2022). Libraries were prepared through the immunoSEQ multiplex PCR assay. Held by TCRdb, this immuneACCESS table contains in-frame sequences only and omits some clones. Under half of the omission traces to an unresolved V gene where checked; the cause of the rest is unknown. A total of some 340,000 clones appear in this sample, around 88% of them only once. Approximately 3% of the sample comes from the top ten. Sequences were obtained from peripheral blood. The receptors stem from a young man with active or convalescent COVID-19.

The chain combines TRBV4-2 with TRBJ1-5; unclear D gene. The length of the CDR3 is 15 residues. V dropped 0 bases and J dropped 0 bases, with 6 bases sitting between them. The germline gives CDR1 LGHNA, CDR2 YNFKEQ. CDR3 in amino acids: CASSQERYSNQPQHF. The DNA for the CDR3 is TGTGCCAGCAGCCAAGAGCGTTATAGCAATCAGCCCCAGCATTTT.

V usage is TRBV7-3 and J usage is TRBJ2-3, with D unresolved. Trimming removed 1 base from V and 6 bases from J, with 5 bases in between. This CDR3 is 12 amino acids long. The V gene's germline CDR1 is SGHTA and CDR2 FQGTGA. DNA for the CDR3: TGTGCCAGCAGCTTAATGTCGGATACGCAGTATTTT. Its translation is CASSLMSDTQYF.

The chain combines TRBV6-2 or TRBV6-3 with TRBJ2-5, with D possibly TRBD1 on 7 matching bases. The CDR3 contains 13 residues. The germline V gene has CDR1 MNHEY and CDR2 SVGEGT. Trimming shortened V by 5 bases and J by 1 base, and 8 bases separated the two germline ends. CDR3 sequence reads: CASSQGGQETQYF. In nucleotides, the CDR3 is TGTGCCAGCAGTCAGGGGGGCCAAGAGACCCAGTACTTC.

The chain is built from TRBV4-3 and TRBJ2-1; TRBD2 matches 14 bases. Germline V CDR1 and CDR2: LGHNA, YSLEER. This CDR3 has 21 residues. V was pared by 2 bases and J by 3 bases, with 15 bases of the junction left unmatched. The CDR3 reads CASSQLGTSGSKARFYNEQFF. DNA for the CDR3: TGCGCCAGCAGCCAACTAGGGACTAGCGGGAGTAAGGCCCGCTTCTACAATGAGCAGTTCTTC.

Only a few counts were recorded for this clone. The chain has TRBV28 and TRBJ2-3; 7 bases are a match to TRBD2. The CDR3 runs 17 residues. Germline CDR1 and CDR2: MDHEN and SYDVKM. The V segment lost 6 bases and the J segment 5 bases; nucleotides outside the gene matches: 17. DNA for the CDR3: TGTGCCAGCAGGCCCCTCGGCGCGGGAGCATGGATAGATACGCAGTATTTT. Protein sequence: CASRPLGAGAWIDTQYF.

The rearrangement joins TRBV24-1 to TRBJ1-3; D gene uncertain. V lost 4 bases and J lost 3, with 15 bases in between. This CDR3 contains 16 residues. Germline V gene sequence: CDR1 KGHDR, CDR2 SFDVKD. The DNA of the CDR3 is TGTGCCACCAGTGAGGGTAAAACGGCGGGTGGAAACACCATATATTTT. This gives the protein CATSEGKTAGGNTIYF.

The chain employs TRBV13 and TRBJ1-1, with D unclear. The V gene lost 2 bases and the J gene lost 5 bases, with 6 bases spanning the gap. This CDR3 is 12 amino acids long. Per the germline V gene, CDR1 is PRHDT and CDR2 is FYEKMQ (reference sequence). The CDR3 here is CASSLRRTEAFF. In nucleotides, the CDR3 is TGTGCCAGCAGCTTAAGGCGGACTGAAGCTTTCTTT. The entire variable domain, with the rest obtained from reference TRBV13 and TRBJ1-1, is as follows: AAGVIQSPRHLIKEKRETATLKCYPIPRHDTVYWYQQGPGQDPQFLISFYEKMQSDKGSIPDRFSAQQFSDYHSELNMSSLELGDSALYFCASSLRRTEAFFGQGTRLTVV.

Written as DNA, the CDR3 is TGCGCCAGCAGCCAAGATCGGGCCCCAGCAGGGGGCTACGAGCAGTACTTC. Protein sequence: CASSQDRAPAGGYEQYF. The gene calls are TRBV4-3 and TRBJ2-7; TRBD1 agrees at 7 bases. CDR3 length: 17 amino acids. Germline lookup yields CDR1 LGHNA and CDR2 YSLEER. After removal of 0 bases from V and 3 bases from J, the junction contained 11 bases not matched to a gene.

With regard to this clone: Other nucleotide sequences in the sample specify the same CDR3. The J gene is TRBJ2-5, the V gene TRBV7-9, with 11 bases lining up with TRBD2. This CDR3 contains 14 residues. V was clipped by 3 bases and J by 3 bases; unmatched bases: 0. Germline V gene sequence: CDR1 SEHNR, CDR2 FQNEAQ (reference sequence). CDR3 sequence reads: CASSLGLAEETQYF. The DNA for the CDR3 is TGTGCCAGCAGCTTGGGACTAGCGGAAGAGACCCAGTACTTC. Together with reference TRBV7-9 and TRBJ2-5, the CDR3 gives the full variable domain: DTGVSQNPRHKITKRGQNVTFRCDPISEHNRLYWYRQTLGQGPEFLTYFQNEAQLEKSRLLSDRFSAERPKGSFSTLEIQRTEQGDSAMYLCASSLGLAEETQYFGPGTRLLVL.

CDR3 DNA sequence: TGCGCCAGCAGCCCTGCGGGGCGGGGGGGCTTCAATGAGCAGTTCTTC. It codes for CASSPAGRGGFNEQFF. The rearrangement links TRBV4-3 to TRBJ2-1, with TRBD2 matching 9 bases. The CDR3 is 16 residues long. Germline lookup yields CDR1 LGHNA and CDR2 YSLEER. Trimming at V came to 4 bases and at J to 6 bases, leaving 10 bases not matched to a gene.

The chain links TRBV15 to TRBJ2-3; D uncertain. This CDR3 is built from 14 residues. Germline lookup yields CDR1 LNHNV and CDR2 YYDKDF (reference sequence). Trimming left V 0 bases short and J 1 base short, with 5 bases between. CDR3 in amino acids: CATSRDRGTDTQYF. The DNA for the CDR3 is TGTGCCACCAGCAGAGATCGGGGCACAGATACGCAGTATTTT.

This clone was detected once. The genes are TRBV7-2 and TRBJ1-4; TRBD1 might be the D (6 bases). Between the trimmed V and J ends, which lost 3 bases and 7 bases, there was a span of 15 bases. CDR3 length: 15 amino acids. From germline, CDR1 is SGHTA and CDR2 FQGNSA. Written as DNA, the CDR3 is TGTGCCAGCAGCTTGGACAGTCTCGCCCCTGAAAAACTGTTTTTT. This encodes CASSLDSLAPEKLFF.

The rearrangement joins TRBV4-2 to TRBJ1-2, with D possibly TRBD1 on 6 matching bases. Germline CDR1 reads LGHNA; CDR2 reads YNFKEQ. Trimming took 0 bases from V and 4 from J, leaving 15 bases between them. The CDR3 has 16 amino acids. The CDR3 region has the DNA TGTGCCAGCAGCCAAGATTGGGGGGGCCGCGGCTATGGCTACACCTTC. It translates to CASSQDWGGRGYGYTF.

The V call is TRBV12-3 or TRBV12-4, the J call TRBJ1-1, with 8 nucleotides matching TRBD1. V shed 5 bases, J shed 10 bases, and the junction held 3 bases outside the gene matches. There are 11 residues in the CDR3. The CDR3 DNA reads as TGTGCCAGCAGTAACACAGGGGGAGCTTTCTTT. Its protein is CASSNTGGAFF.

This chain connects TRBV10-3 to TRBJ1-6, with D perhaps TRBD1 (5 bases). The germline CDR1 and CDR2 sequences are ENHRY and SYGVKD. Trimming took 8 bases from V and 8 from J, leaving 19 bases between them. The CDR3 has 15 residues. The CDR3 loop is CAIEKGGGKDSPLHF. The CDR3 DNA reads as TGTGCCATCGAAAAGGGCGGGGGAAAAGATTCACCCCTCCACTTT.

This chain joins TRBV7-8 and TRBJ2-1; weak D call: TRBD2 (6 bases). This CDR3 comprises 14 residues. The V gene's germline CDR1 is SGHVS and CDR2 FQNEAQ. V dropped 4 bases and J dropped 8 bases, with 15 bases sitting between them. CDR3 region: CASSWDWSFDEQFF. The CDR3 DNA sequence: TGTGCCAGCAGCTGGGACTGGTCATTTGATGAGCAGTTCTTC.

V is TRBV9 and J is TRBJ1-1; tentatively, D is TRBD1 (6 bases). This CDR3 is 14 amino acids long. V gave up 4 bases and J gave up 1 base, with 11 bases separating them. Germline loops: CDR1 SGDLS, CDR2 YYNGEE. CDR3 in DNA: TGTGCCAGCAGCCTGACAGGAGAGAACACTGAAGCTTTCTTT. Translating gives CASSLTGENTEAFF.

This sequence joins TRBV5-1 and TRBJ2-7, with 7 bases fitting TRBD1. Germline trimming cut 5 bases from V and 5 bases from J; bases unmatched to any gene: 10. Per the germline V gene, CDR1 is SGHRS and CDR2 is YFSETQ. There are 14 residues in the CDR3. DNA of the CDR3: TGCGCCAGCAGGCCGGGGCAGGGGGAGAACGAGCAGTACTTC. The encoded protein is CASRPGQGENEQYF.

Only a few counts were recorded for this clone. The CDR3 bases are TGTGCCAGTAGTAGTTCTAGCGTCCACAATGAGCAGTTCTTC. This translates into CASSSSSVHNEQFF. This chain joins TRBV19 and TRBJ2-1, with D perhaps TRBD2 (6 bases). Germline CDR1 LNHDA, CDR2 SQIVND (reference sequence). The CDR3 has 14 amino acids. V shed 4 bases and J shed 5 bases, with 12 bases lying between them.

The chain is built from TRBV20-1 and TRBJ1-1; possibly TRBD1 for D (5 bases). CDR1 is DFQATT and CDR2 is SNEGSKA in the germline V gene (reference sequence). CDR3 length: 14 residues. V was pared by 3 bases and J by 0 bases, with 11 bases between. The CDR3 protein is CSASSRGVNTEAFF. DNA for the CDR3: TGCAGTGCTAGTAGCCGGGGGGTGAACACTGAAGCTTTCTTT.